The 18 T cell receptor beta chains in this list originate from one sample, sequenced in a study of T cells in Graves' hyperthyroidism and ophthalmopathy. The source material, RNA transcripts, was used to amplify TCR beta CDR3 regions. First-round RT-PCR of the TCR CDR3 relied on the HTBI primer set. Each CDR3 protein is one row after TCRdb ran MiXCR on the multiplex PCR reads. This sample carries about 560,000 distinct CDR3 sequences, approximately 16% of them seen once, and the ten largest clones take 18%. Sample: blood. The source of these receptors is a young woman with Graves' hyperthyroidism.

The J gene is TRBJ1-1, the V gene TRBV28; D is uncertain. The CDR3 is made up of 12 amino acids. The germline V and J ends were trimmed by 8 bases and 2 bases, with 9 bases remaining between them. Germline lookup yields CDR1 MDHEN and CDR2 SYDVKM. The CDR3 here is CASHTVNTEAFF. The CDR3, as DNA: TGTGCCAGCCATACGGTAAACACTGAAGCTTTCTTT.

This clonotype was observed many times. The chain has TRBV20-1 and TRBJ1-5, with 11 bases matching TRBD1. V gave up 1 base and J gave up 6 bases; unmatched junction bases: 5. The CDR3 is 15 residues long. The germline CDR1 and CDR2 sequences are DFQATT and SNEGSKA (reference sequence). CDR3 sequence: CSARARTGGGQPQHF. CDR3 nucleotide sequence: TGCAGTGCTAGAGCAAGGACAGGGGGCGGTCAGCCCCAGCATTTT.

This rearrangement joins TRBV20-1 to TRBJ2-1; 8 bases fit TRBD2. V shed 2 bases and J 2 bases; nucleotides not matched to a gene: 8. Looked up from germline, CDR1 is DFQATT and CDR2 is SNEGSKA (reference sequence). The CDR3 loop spans 16 amino acids. DNA for the CDR3: TGCAGTGCTAGAAGTCCTGCGGGAGGCCCCTACAATGAGCAGTTCTTC. Its translation is CSARSPAGGPYNEQFF.

This clonotype was recorded many times. The chain links TRBV28 to TRBJ2-3, with 11 bases that match TRBD2. The CDR3 totals 15 residues. Trimming removed 5 bases from V and 6 bases from J; junction bases left unmatched: 7. Germline CDR1 and CDR2: MDHEN and SYDVKM. The CDR3: CASSPLAGGHDTQYF. CDR3 in DNA: TGTGCCAGCAGTCCCTTAGCGGGGGGGCACGATACGCAGTATTTT.

V is TRBV5-6 and J is TRBJ2-5, with TRBD2 matching over 8 bases. From germline, CDR1 is SGHDT and CDR2 YYEEEE. V was pared by 2 bases and J by 5 bases, with 14 bases of the junction left unmatched. The CDR3 has 17 amino acids. CDR3 amino acids: CASSFFRRLAGGETQYF. DNA of the CDR3: TGTGCCAGCAGCTTTTTCAGGCGGCTAGCGGGCGGTGAGACCCAGTACTTC.

This chain connects TRBV19 to TRBJ2-3; D remains unclear. The V gene lost 5 bases and the J gene lost 0 bases, with 12 bases spanning the gap. The CDR3 runs 15 residues. Germline-derived CDR1 and CDR2 are LNHDA and SQIVND (reference sequence). Written as DNA, the CDR3 is TGTGCCAGTAGTTTTTGGGGATCTAGCACAGATACGCAGTATTTT. Its translation: CASSFWGSSTDTQYF.

The chain joins TRBV29-1 to TRBJ2-5; 10 nucleotides align to TRBD1. The CDR3 extends over 14 amino acids. Looked up from germline, CDR1 is SQVTM and CDR2 is ANQGSEA. Unmatched junction bases numbered 8, after V lost 7 bases and J lost 3 bases. The CDR3 DNA follows: TGCAGCGCCGTCGTGGGGACAGGGGAAGAGACCCAGTACTTC. Amino acids: CSAVVGTGEETQYF.

This clonotype was observed at least ten times. This chain uses TRBV28 with TRBJ2-1; TRBD2 agrees at 7 bases. V dropped 3 bases and J dropped 7; count of bases not matched to a gene: 9. The CDR3 runs to 15 residues. Germline V lookup: CDR1 MDHEN, CDR2 SYDVKM. The CDR3: CASSFPAGVSNEQFF. CDR3 nucleotides: TGTGCCAGCAGTTTTCCGGCGGGAGTATCAAATGAGCAGTTCTTC. The whole variable domain, filled in from reference TRBV28 and TRBJ2-1, reads DVKVTQSSRYLVKRTGEKVFLECVQDMDHENMFWYRQDPGLGLRLIYFSYDVKMKEKGDIPEGYSVSREKKERFSLILESASTNQTSMYLCASSFPAGVSNEQFFGPGTRLTVL.

This clonotype was seen repeatedly, ten times or more. The chain carries TRBV28 and TRBJ1-2, with a possible D match to TRBD1 (5 bases). The CDR3 has 15 residues. Per the germline V gene, CDR1 is MDHEN and CDR2 is SYDVKM. Trimming shortened V by 4 bases and J by 3 bases, and 15 bases separated the two germline ends. The DNA for the CDR3 is TGTGCCAGCAGTTCGCAGGGAGGCGTCGACTATGGCTACACCTTC. Translation: CASSSQGGVDYGYTF.

As for this clonotype: This could be a read error, since a much larger clone is one nucleotide away. The rearrangement uses TRBV6-1 and TRBJ2-2; 8 nucleotides agree with TRBD1. The CDR3 length is 14 residues. Trimming took 4 bases from V and 3 from J; bases not matched to a gene: 1. From germline, CDR1 is MNHNS and CDR2 SASEGT. CDR3 sequence reads: CASSGGQDTGELFF. The DNA of the CDR3 is TGTGCCAGCAGTGGGGGACAGGACACCGGGGAGCTGTTTTTT.

The chain recombines TRBV2 with TRBJ2-1; D is unresolved. The CDR3 has 14 residues. Germline V CDR1 and CDR2: SNHLY, FYNNEI. V lost 5 bases to trimming and J lost 8 bases, with 16 bases between them. The CDR3 nucleotides read TGTGCCAGCAGTAGAAGTCTGGCCTTGGATGAGCAGTTCTTC. This translates into CASSRSLALDEQFF.

This clonotype was seen ten or more times. The chain combines TRBV29-1 with TRBJ2-6; the D gene is possibly TRBD1 (6 bases). This CDR3 spans 17 amino acids. Germline CDR1 is SQVTM and CDR2 is ANQGSEA. V was cut by 5 bases and J by 0 bases, with 17 bases left in between. CDR3 nucleotides: TGCAGCGTTTTGGAATGGAACAGGGCCTCTGGGGCCAACGTCCTGACTTTC. It translates to CSVLEWNRASGANVLTF.

The sample holds many counts of this clonotype. V and J are TRBV12-3 or TRBV12-4 and TRBJ1-2; D unresolved. This CDR3 region has 12 residues. V was trimmed by 4 bases and J by 3 bases, leaving 6 bases between them. CDR3 sequence (DNA): TGTGCCAGCAGTTCGGGATACTATGGCTACACCTTC. This gives the protein CASSSGYYGYTF.

This chain uses TRBV28 with TRBJ1-5; 8 bases match TRBD1. Looked up from germline, CDR1 is MDHEN and CDR2 is SYDVKM. The CDR3 sequence is 14 residues long. The V gene end was trimmed by 4 bases and the J gene end by 4 bases; junction bases not matched to a gene: 3. This CDR3 is CASSSHRGNQPQHF. The CDR3 nucleotides read TGTGCCAGCAGTTCGCACAGGGGGAATCAGCCCCAGCATTTT.

This clonotype was seen repeatedly, ten times or more. V and J are TRBV12-5 and TRBJ1-4; 9 nucleotides align to TRBD1. The V gene end was trimmed by 0 bases and the J gene end by 5 bases; junction bases not matched to a gene: 4. Looked up from germline, CDR1 is LGHNT and CDR2 is FRNRAP. There are 16 residues in the CDR3. The CDR3 DNA reads as TGTGCTAGTGGTTTGGTTATAGGGACAGGGAATGAAAAACTGTTTTTT. Translating gives CASGLVIGTGNEKLFF.

This clonotype was found many times. This chain uses TRBV30 with TRBJ2-2; D gene ambiguous. Germline loops: CDR1 GTSNPN, CDR2 SVGIG (reference sequence). There are 15 residues in the CDR3. V was clipped by 3 bases and J by 1 base, with 12 bases between them. The CDR3 loop is CAWRNPELNTGELFF. DNA of the CDR3: TGTGCCTGGAGAAACCCGGAGTTGAACACCGGGGAGCTGTTTTTT.

The CDR3 region has the DNA TGCAGCGTCCTTAAGACATGGAAGGGGACTGAAGCTTTCTTT. Translation: CSVLKTWKGTEAFF. The chain uses TRBV29-1 and TRBJ1-1; D perhaps matches TRBD1 (5 bases). This CDR3 comprises 14 residues. V lost 6 bases and J 5 bases, leaving 19 bases between the germline ends. Looked up from germline, CDR1 is SQVTM and CDR2 is ANQGSEA.

This clonotype has a count of ten or more. The CDR3 loop reads CASSWGLAVKSEQFF. The CDR3 nucleotides are TGCGCCAGCAGTTGGGGACTAGCGGTTAAATCGGAGCAGTTCTTC. V and J are TRBV5-1 and TRBJ2-1; 11 nucleotides agree with TRBD2. The trim removed 5 bases at V and 10 bases at J, leaving 11 bases unmatched. CDR1 and CDR2 from the germline V gene are SGHRS and YFSETQ. This CDR3 spans 15 amino acids. The full variable domain, completed using reference TRBV5-1 and TRBJ2-1, is KAGVTQTPRYLIKTRGQQVTLSCSPISGHRSVSWYQQTPGQGLQFLFEYFSETQRNKGNFPGRFSGRQFSNSRSEMNVSTLELGDSALYLCASSWGLAVKSEQFFGPGTRLTVL.